Sequencing of this TCR beta chain was carried out in a study of response to subunit inactivated influenza vaccine. Findings and caveats of the study: Every seasonal influenza vaccination brings in few new T cells, the authors suggested.

About this clonotype: Antigen specificity is unknown.

TCRdb passed the RT-PCR reads through MiXCR, listing each CDR3 protein once. The sample consists of about 780,000 distinct CDR3 sequences, roughly 20% of them appearing once. V lost 5 bases and J lost 2, with 13 bases in between. The CDR3 has 14 residues. From germline, CDR1 is MNHNS and CDR2 SASEGT. The V call is TRBV6-1, the J call TRBJ2-7; TRBD1 or TRBD2 may be the D gene (5 bases each). The TCR sequence derives from a man in his forties or fifties who received an inactivated influenza vaccine. The source was PBMCs from blood, collected 5 days after vaccination. The CDR3 loop reads CASSHRDATYEQYF. CDR3 in DNA: TGTGCCAGCAGTCATCGGGACGCAACCTACGAGCAGTACTTC.